The 8 T cell receptor beta chains given below trace back to one sample, sequenced in a study of T cells in Graves' hyperthyroidism and ophthalmopathy. RNA transcripts were the template for amplifying TCR beta CDR3 regions. HTBI primers were the set used in a first-round RT-PCR of the TCR CDR3. MiXCR, run by TCRdb on the multiplex PCR reads, gives a single entry per CDR3 protein. The table includes a few hundred thousand distinct CDR3 sequences, about 17% detected once. Material: blood. The receptors originated from an older woman with Graves' ophthalmopathy.

In the case of this clonotype: This may arise from a read error, as a much more abundant clone is one base away. The J gene is TRBJ1-2, the V gene TRBV7-2; D is uncertain. Germline CDR1 SGHTA, CDR2 FQGNSA. The CDR3 is made up of 14 amino acids. DNA of the CDR3: TGTGTCAGCAGCTTAGAGCCAGCTAACTATGGCTACACCTTC. Translating gives CVSSLEPANYGYTF.

This clonotype was detected a few times. Relative to the germline gene, one junction end is altered; a read error may explain this. The chain recombines TRBV28 with TRBJ1-4; D unresolved. The CDR3 has 14 amino acids. Looked up from germline, CDR1 is MDHEN and CDR2 is SYDVKM. CDR3 region: CAGSLGGENEKLFF. The CDR3 DNA reads as TGTGCCGGCAGTTTAGGAGGAGAAAATGAAAAACTGTTTTTT.

This clonotype was counted a few times. The CDR3 protein is CASRTGTGGGGYTF. The CDR3 coding sequence is TGTGCCAGCAGAACCGGGACAGGGGGAGGTGGCTACACCTTC. The rearrangement links TRBV6-4 to TRBJ1-2, with 11 bases aligning to TRBD1. The CDR3 consists of 14 residues. Germline V gives CDR1 MRHNA, CDR2 SNTAGT. Trimming removed 6 bases from V and 7 bases from J; junction bases left unmatched: 7.

This clonotype was counted between two and nine times. The rearrangement uses TRBV3-1 and TRBJ1-2; D gene uncertain. The CDR3 sequence is 17 residues long. The germline CDR1 and CDR2 sequences are LGHDT and YNNKEL (reference sequence). V was shortened by 0 bases and J by 5 bases, with 19 bases between the two germline ends. The CDR3 loop reads CASSQDLILSLEYGYTF. In DNA, the CDR3 is TGTGCCAGCAGCCAAGATCTCATTCTATCCCTTGAATATGGCTACACCTTC.

This chain joins TRBV6-5 and TRBJ1-6; D is perhaps TRBD1 (6 bases). The CDR3 runs to 17 residues. Trimming cost V 4 bases and J 5 bases, with 18 bases left between them. Per germline, CDR1 MNHEY and CDR2 SVGAGI. CDR3 amino acids: CASSSLLQGLNNSPLHF. DNA of the CDR3: TGTGCCAGCAGTTCTCTCTTGCAGGGGCTTAATAATTCACCCCTCCACTTT.

This clonotype has a handful of counts. The chain carries TRBV6-1 and TRBJ2-1, with 9 bases fitting TRBD1. This CDR3 spans 17 amino acids. Trimming at V came to 7 bases and at J to 3 bases, leaving 13 bases not matched to a gene. Germline V CDR1 and CDR2: MNHNS, SASEGT. DNA for the CDR3: TGTGCCAGCAATGGGGGTATAGGGGACAGGGACTACAATGAGCAGTTCTTC. Translating it yields CASNGGIGDRDYNEQFF.

This clonotype was seen a few times. The chain joins TRBV5-4 to TRBJ2-3, with D perhaps given as TRBD1 or TRBD2 (5 bases each). V lost 1 base to trimming and J lost 5 bases, with 11 bases between them. The germline CDR1 and CDR2 sequences are SGHNT and YYREEE (reference sequence). The CDR3 is 14 amino acids. CDR3 amino acids: CASSLWGKGDTQYF. DNA for the CDR3: TGTGCCAGCAGCTTGTGGGGGAAAGGAGATACGCAGTATTTT.

This clonotype has a count of ten or more. The chain employs TRBV30 and TRBJ2-2, with D possibly called TRBD1 or TRBD2 (6 bases each). V lost 1 base to trimming and J lost 5 bases, with 17 bases between them. The CDR3 contains 16 residues. Germline loops: CDR1 GTSNPN, CDR2 SVGIG (reference sequence). This chain's CDR3 is CAWSAPRGGWTGELFF. The CDR3 DNA reads as TGTGCCTGGAGTGCGCCCAGGGGAGGTTGGACCGGGGAGCTGTTTTTT.